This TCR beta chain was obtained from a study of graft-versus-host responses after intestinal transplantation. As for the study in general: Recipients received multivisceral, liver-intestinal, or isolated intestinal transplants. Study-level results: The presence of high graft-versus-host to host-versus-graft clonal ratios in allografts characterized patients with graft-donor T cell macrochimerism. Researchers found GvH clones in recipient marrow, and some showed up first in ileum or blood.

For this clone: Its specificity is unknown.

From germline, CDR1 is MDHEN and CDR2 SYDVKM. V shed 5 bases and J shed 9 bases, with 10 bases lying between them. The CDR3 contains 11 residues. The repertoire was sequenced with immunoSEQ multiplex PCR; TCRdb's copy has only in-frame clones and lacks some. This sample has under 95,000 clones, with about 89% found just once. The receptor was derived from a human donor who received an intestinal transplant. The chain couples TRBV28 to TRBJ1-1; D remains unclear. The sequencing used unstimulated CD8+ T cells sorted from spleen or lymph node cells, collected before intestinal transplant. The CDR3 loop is CASSAGSQAFF. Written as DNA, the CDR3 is TGTGCCAGCAGTGCCGGGTCCCAAGCTTTCTTT. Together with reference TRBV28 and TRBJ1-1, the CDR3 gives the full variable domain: DVKVTQSSRYLVKRTGEKVFLECVQDMDHENMFWYRQDPGLGLRLIYFSYDVKMKEKGDIPEGYSVSREKKERFSLILESASTNQTSMYLCASSAGSQAFFGQGTRLTVV.